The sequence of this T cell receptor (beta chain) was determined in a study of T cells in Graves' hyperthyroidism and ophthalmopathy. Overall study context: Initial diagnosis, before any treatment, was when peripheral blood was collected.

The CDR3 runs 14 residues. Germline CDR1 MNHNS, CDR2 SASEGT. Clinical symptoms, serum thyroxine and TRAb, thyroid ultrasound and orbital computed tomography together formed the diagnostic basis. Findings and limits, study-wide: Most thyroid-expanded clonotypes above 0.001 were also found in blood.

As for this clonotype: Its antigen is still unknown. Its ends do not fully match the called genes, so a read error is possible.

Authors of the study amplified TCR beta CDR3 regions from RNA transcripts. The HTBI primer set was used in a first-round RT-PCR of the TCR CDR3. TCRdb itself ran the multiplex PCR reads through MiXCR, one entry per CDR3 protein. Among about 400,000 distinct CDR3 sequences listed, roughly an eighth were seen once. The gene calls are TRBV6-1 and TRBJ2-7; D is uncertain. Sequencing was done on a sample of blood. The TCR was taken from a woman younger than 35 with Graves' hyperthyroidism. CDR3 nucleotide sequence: TGTGTCAGCAGTGTTGGGCCCGTAGTCGACGAGCAGTACTTC. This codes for CVSSVGPVVDEQYF.